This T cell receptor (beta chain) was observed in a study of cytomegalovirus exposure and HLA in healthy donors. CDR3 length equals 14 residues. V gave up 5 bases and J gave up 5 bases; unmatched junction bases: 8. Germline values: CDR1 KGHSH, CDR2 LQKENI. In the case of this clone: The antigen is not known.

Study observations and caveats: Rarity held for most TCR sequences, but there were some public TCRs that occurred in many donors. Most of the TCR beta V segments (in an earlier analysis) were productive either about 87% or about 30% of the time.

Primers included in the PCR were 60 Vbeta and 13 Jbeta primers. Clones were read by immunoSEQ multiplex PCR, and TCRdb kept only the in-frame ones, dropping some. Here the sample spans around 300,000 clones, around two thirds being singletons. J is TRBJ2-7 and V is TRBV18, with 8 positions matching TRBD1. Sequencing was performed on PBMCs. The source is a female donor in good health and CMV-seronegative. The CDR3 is CASSSYSTGDEQYF. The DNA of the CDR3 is TGTGCCAGCTCATCCTATTCGACAGGGGACGAGCAGTACTTC.